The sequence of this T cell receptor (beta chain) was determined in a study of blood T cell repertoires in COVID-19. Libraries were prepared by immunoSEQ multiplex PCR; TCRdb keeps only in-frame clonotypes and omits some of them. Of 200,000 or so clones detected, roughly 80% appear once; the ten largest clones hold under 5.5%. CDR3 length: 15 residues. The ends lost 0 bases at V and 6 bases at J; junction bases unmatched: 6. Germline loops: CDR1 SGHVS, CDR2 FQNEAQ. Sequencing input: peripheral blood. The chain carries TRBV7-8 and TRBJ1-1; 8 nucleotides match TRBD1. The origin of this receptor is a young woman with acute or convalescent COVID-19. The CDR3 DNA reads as TGTGCCAGCAGCTTAGCGTCAGGGGGCGCCGCTGAAGCTTTCTTT. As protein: CASSLASGGAAEAFF.